This T cell receptor (beta chain) was obtained from a study of shared clonotypes between healthy human individuals. Broader study findings: Sequencing depth was predicted to influence how clonotypes are shared among donors.

TCRdb keeps only in-frame clones here, not all; method: immunoSEQ multiplex PCR. Seen here are 2 million to 2.5 million clones, nearly 97% observed once, and the top ten hold less than 0.15%. The donors were adults (healthy and HIV-negative) with no recent acute infections or vaccinations. The CDR3 spans 14 residues. V was clipped by 9 bases and J by 0 bases, with 12 bases between them. CDR1 and CDR2 from the germline V gene are SGHRS and YFSETQ. A note on this clone: Its antigen is undetermined.

This sequence was found in a man in his late teens or twenties in good health. Sequenced material: naive CD4+ T cells sorted from blood. Sample subset: CD45RA+ positively selected. The V call is TRBV5-1, the J call TRBJ2-2, with D hard to call. This CDR3 reads CATKVFPNTGELFF. The CDR3 DNA reads as TGCGCCACCAAGGTATTCCCGAACACCGGGGAGCTGTTTTTT.